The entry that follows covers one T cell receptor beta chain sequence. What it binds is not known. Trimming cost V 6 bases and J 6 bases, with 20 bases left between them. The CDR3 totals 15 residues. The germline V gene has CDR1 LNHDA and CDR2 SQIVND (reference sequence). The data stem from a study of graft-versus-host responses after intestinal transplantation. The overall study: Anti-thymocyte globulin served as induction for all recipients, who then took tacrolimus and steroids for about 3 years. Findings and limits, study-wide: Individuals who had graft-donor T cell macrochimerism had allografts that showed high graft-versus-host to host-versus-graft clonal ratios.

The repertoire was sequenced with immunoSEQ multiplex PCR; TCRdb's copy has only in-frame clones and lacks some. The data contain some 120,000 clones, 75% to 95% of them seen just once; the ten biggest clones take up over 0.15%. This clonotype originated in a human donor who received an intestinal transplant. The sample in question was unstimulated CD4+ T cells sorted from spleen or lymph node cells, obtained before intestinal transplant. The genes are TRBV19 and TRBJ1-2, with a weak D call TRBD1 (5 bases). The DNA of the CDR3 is TGTGCCAGTAGCCCCCTTTTGGGCCAGGGCCATGGCTACACCTTC. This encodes CASSPLLGQGHGYTF.